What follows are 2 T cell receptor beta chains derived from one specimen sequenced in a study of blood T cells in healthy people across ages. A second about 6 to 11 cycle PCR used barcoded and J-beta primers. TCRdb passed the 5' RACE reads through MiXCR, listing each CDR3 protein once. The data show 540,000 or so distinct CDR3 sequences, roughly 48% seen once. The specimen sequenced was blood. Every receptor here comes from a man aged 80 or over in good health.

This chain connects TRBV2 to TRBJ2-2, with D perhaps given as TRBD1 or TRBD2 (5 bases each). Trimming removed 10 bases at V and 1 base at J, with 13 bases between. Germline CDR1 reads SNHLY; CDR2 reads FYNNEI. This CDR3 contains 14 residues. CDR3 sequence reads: CATSGLLNTGELFF. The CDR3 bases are TGTGCCACCTCGGGGCTATTGAACACCGGGGAGCTGTTTTTT. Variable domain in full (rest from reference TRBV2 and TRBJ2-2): EPEVTQTPSHQVTQMGQEVILRCVPISNHLYFYWYRQILGQKVEFLVSFYNNEISEKSEIFDDQFSVERPDGSNFTLKIRSTKLEDSAMYFCATSGLLNTGELFFGEGSRLTVL.

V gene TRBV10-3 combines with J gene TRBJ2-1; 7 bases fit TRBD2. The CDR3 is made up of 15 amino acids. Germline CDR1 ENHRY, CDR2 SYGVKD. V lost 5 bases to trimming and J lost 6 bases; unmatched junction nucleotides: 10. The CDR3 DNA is TGTGCCATCAGTCCTACCGGGGGGTTGGTCAATGAGCAGTTCTTC. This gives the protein CAISPTGGLVNEQFF.